In its sample, the clone carrying this T cell receptor beta chain was seen once. The data were taken from a study of blood T cells in healthy people across ages. V lost 1 base to trimming and J lost 14 bases; unmatched junction nucleotides: 24. Germline CDR1 is SNHLY and CDR2 is FYNNEI. The CDR3 is 18 residues long. Using a J-beta primer mix together with a sample-barcoded 5' primer, a second PCR was run for roughly 6 to 11 cycles. There were at least 3 million CDR3-containing paired-end reads obtained from each sample. TCRdb used MiXCR to reprocess the 5' RACE reads, holding one entry per CDR3 protein. The data hold 1,500,000 or so distinct CDR3 sequences, with approximately 42% observed a single time.

The sequenced sample consisted of blood. This TCR was sampled from a woman between 18 and 30 years old in good health. V usage is TRBV2 and J usage is TRBJ2-5; 8 bases are a match to TRBD1. CDR3 bases: TGTGCCAGCAGTGAAGGTTTTCAGGGGGCGTCTGCCAAAAACATTCAATACTTC. As protein: CASSEGFQGASAKNIQYF. Full variable domain (remainder filled in from reference TRBV2 and TRBJ2-5): EPEVTQTPSHQVTQMGQEVILRCVPISNHLYFYWYRQILGQKVEFLVSFYNNEISEKSEIFDDQFSVERPDGSNFTLKIRSTKLEDSAMYFCASSEGFQGASAKNIQYFGPGTRLLVL.